The text below deals with one T cell receptor beta chain. The antigen is unknown. The CDR3 spans 14 residues. Germline lookup yields CDR1 MNHNS and CDR2 SASEGT. Trimming removed 2 bases at V and 0 bases at J, with 5 bases between. This sample stems from a study of cytomegalovirus exposure and HLA in healthy donors. Study-wide results and caveats: Equally common other TCR beta chains were less clonally expanded than HLA-associated ones, a later analysis found. The only immune exposure information that was available was CMV serostatus. Being productive about 90% or about 30% of the time was typical of most TCR beta V segments in an earlier analysis.

A multiplex PCR was run with 60 Vbeta primers and 13 Jbeta primers. Sequenced by immunoSEQ multiplex PCR; TCRdb stores in-frame clones only, minus some. In the table there are over 150,000 clones, approximately 88% of which are singletons. The sample taken for sequencing was PBMCs. This rearrangement joins TRBV6-1 to TRBJ1-5; the D is unclear. The clonotype originates from a woman aged 25 to 45 in good health and CMV-seronegative. The CDR3 is CASSELSSNQPQHF. DNA for the CDR3: TGTGCCAGCAGTGAATTGAGTAGCAATCAGCCCCAGCATTTT.